Below, one TCR beta chain is given with its context. Antigen unknown. The data were taken from a study of T cells in Graves' hyperthyroidism and ophthalmopathy. Study-level information: Specimen type is peripheral blood, collected at initial diagnosis prior to any treatment. Study observations and caveats: Separation of ophthalmopathy from stable hyperthyroidism was achieved by a 13 V-J model.

Trimming cost V 5 bases and J 3 bases, with 16 bases left between them. CDR1 and CDR2 (germline): MNHEY, SMNVEV (reference sequence). The CDR3 has 15 residues. There were TCR beta CDR3 regions amplified from RNA transcripts. The HTBI primer set drove a first-round RT-PCR of the TCR CDR3. Via MiXCR, TCRdb re-called the multiplex PCR reads, giving one row per CDR3 protein. There are approximately 600,000 distinct CDR3 sequences in the sample; around 20% occur only once, and 34% lies in the top ten. Isolation of PBMCs was performed on 8 to 10 ml fresh peripheral blood. The V and J genes are TRBV27 and TRBJ1-2; D gene unclear. The sequencing sample was made of blood. This TCR came from a man aged 30 to 39 with Graves' ophthalmopathy. CDR3 in amino acids: CASSPGEPRYYGYTF. The CDR3 DNA sequence: TGTGCCAGCAGTCCTGGGGAGCCAAGGTACTATGGCTACACCTTC.